The subject of this entry is one T cell receptor (beta chain). The antigen is undetermined. The sample comes from a study of cytomegalovirus exposure and HLA in healthy donors. Turning to the study itself: Most genotyped donors, 75% to 85% of 350 to 500, had Caucasian-associated genetic ancestry. Overall study findings and caveats: In a later analysis, several top co-occurrence clusters appeared linked to parvovirus B19, influenza, CMV and Epstein-Barr virus. Using the classifier, cytomegalovirus status was reportedly diagnosed with high specificity and sensitivity.

Both 60 Vbeta primers and 13 Jbeta primers went into the PCR. Using immunoSEQ multiplex PCR, the repertoire was profiled, and TCRdb retains in-frame clones only, with some absent. The sample carries about 140,000 clones, roughly four fifths recorded once. Germline V gene sequence: CDR1 SGHRS, CDR2 YFSETQ. Trimming cost V 3 bases and J 0 bases; bases outside gene matches: 6. The CDR3 is 16 residues long. Sequencing input: PBMCs. The chain uses TRBV5-1 and TRBJ2-3; 8 bases agree with TRBD1. This TCR was recovered from a woman between 55 and 75 years old in good health and CMV-seropositive. CDR3 bases: TGCGCCAGCAGCTGGGGACAGGCACCTAGCACAGATACGCAGTATTTT. Amino acids: CASSWGQAPSTDTQYF.